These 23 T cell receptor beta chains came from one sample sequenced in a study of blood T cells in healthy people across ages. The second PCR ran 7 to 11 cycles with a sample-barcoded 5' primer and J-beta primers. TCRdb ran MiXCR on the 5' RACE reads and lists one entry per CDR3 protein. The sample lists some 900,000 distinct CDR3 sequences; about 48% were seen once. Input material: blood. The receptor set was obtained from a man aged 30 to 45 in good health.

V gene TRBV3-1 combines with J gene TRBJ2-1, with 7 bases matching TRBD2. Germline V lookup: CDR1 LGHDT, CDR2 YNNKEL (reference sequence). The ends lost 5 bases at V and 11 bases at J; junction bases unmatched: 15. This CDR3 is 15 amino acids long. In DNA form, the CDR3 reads TGTGCCAGCAGCGGGAATTGGGGAGGGGACGGTAAGCAGTTCTTC. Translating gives CASSGNWGGDGKQFF.

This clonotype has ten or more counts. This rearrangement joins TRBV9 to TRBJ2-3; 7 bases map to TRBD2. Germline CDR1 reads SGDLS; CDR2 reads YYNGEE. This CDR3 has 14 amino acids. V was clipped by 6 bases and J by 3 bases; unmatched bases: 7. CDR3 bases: TGTGCCAGCACCACGGGGGGTTTAACAGATACGCAGTATTTT. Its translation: CASTTGGLTDTQYF.

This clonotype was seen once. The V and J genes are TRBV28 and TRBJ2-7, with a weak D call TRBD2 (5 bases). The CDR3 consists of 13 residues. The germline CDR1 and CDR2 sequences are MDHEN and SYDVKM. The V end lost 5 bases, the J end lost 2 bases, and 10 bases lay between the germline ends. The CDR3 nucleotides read TGTGCCAGCAGTCGGAGGAATCCCTACGAGCAGTACTTC. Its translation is CASSRRNPYEQYF.

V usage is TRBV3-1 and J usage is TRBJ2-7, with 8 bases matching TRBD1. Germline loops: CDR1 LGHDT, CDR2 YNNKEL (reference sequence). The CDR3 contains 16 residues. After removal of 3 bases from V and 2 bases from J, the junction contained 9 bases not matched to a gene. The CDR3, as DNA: TGTGCCAGCAGCCACAGAGGACAGGGTCTGGCCTACGAGCAGTACTTC. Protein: CASSHRGQGLAYEQYF.

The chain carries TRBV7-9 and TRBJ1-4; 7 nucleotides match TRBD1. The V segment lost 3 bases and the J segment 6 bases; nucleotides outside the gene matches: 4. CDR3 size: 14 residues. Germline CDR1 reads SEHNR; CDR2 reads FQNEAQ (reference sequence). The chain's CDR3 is CASSFGTADEKLFF. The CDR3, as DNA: TGTGCCAGCAGCTTTGGGACAGCCGATGAAAAACTGTTTTTT.

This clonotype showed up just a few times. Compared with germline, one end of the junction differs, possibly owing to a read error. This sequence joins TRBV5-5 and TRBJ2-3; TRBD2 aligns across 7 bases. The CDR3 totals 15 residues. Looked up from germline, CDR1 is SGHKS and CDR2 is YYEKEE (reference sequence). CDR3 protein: CASTKPTSRTDTQYF. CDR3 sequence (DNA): TGTGCTAGCACTAAGCCGACTAGCCGCACAGATACGCAGTATTTT. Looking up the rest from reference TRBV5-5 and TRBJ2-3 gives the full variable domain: DAGVTQSPTHLIKTRGQQVTLRCSPISGHKSVSWYQQVLGQGPQFIFQYYEKEERGRGNFPDRFSARQFPNYSSELNVNALLLGDSALYLCASTKPTSRTDTQYFGPGTRLTVL.

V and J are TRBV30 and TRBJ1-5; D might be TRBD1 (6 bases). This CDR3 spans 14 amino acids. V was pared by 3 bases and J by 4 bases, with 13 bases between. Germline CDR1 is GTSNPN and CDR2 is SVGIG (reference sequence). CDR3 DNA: TGTGCCTGGAGCTCAACAGGGTTAAATCAGCCCCAGCATTTT. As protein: CAWSSTGLNQPQHF.

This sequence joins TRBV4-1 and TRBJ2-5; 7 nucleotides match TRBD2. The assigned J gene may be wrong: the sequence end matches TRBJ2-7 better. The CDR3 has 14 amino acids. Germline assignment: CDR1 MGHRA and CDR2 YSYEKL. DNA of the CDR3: TGCGCCAGCAGCCAAGATGAGCGGGACTACGAGCAGTACTTC. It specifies CASSQDERDYEQYF.

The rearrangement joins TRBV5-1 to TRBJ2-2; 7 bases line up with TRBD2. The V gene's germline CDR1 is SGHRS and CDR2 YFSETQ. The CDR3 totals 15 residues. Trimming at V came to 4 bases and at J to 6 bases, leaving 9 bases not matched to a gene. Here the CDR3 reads CASSHGLEGAGELFF. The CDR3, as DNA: TGCGCCAGCAGCCACGGACTAGAAGGTGCCGGGGAGCTGTTTTTT. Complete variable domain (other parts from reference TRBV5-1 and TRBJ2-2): KAGVTQTPRYLIKTRGQQVTLSCSPISGHRSVSWYQQTPGQGLQFLFEYFSETQRNKGNFPGRFSGRQFSNSRSEMNVSTLELGDSALYLCASSHGLEGAGELFFGEGSRLTVL.

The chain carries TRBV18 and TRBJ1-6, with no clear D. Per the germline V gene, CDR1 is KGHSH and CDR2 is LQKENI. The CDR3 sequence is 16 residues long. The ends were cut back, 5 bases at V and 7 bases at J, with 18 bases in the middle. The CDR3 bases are TGTGCCAGCTCATCTCGGCTCCAGGCTAGGAATTCACCCCTCCACTTT. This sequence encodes CASSSRLQARNSPLHF.

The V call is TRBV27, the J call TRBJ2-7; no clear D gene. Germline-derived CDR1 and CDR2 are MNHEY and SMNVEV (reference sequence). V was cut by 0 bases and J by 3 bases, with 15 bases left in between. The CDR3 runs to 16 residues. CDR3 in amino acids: CASSLSKGSVLYEQYF. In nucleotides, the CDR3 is TGTGCCAGCAGTTTATCGAAGGGTTCGGTCCTCTACGAGCAGTACTTC.

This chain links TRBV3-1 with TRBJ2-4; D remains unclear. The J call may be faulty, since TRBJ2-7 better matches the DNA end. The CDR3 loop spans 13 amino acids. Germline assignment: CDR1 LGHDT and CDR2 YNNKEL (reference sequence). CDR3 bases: TGTGCCAGCAGCCAACTATCGGCCTACGAGCAGTACTTC. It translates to CASSQLSAYEQYF.

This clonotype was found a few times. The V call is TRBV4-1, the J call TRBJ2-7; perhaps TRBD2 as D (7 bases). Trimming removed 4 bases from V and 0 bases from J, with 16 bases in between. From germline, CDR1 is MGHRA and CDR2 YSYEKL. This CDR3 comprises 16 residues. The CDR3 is CASSLIGGGDSYEQYF. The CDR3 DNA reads TGCGCCAGCAGCCTTATAGGAGGGGGGGACTCCTACGAGCAGTACTTC.

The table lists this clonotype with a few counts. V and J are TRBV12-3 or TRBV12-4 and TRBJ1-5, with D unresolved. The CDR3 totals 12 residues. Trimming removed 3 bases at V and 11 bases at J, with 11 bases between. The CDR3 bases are TGTGCCAGCAGTTTCTTCGAACAAGCCCAGCATTTT. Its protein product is CASSFFEQAQHF.

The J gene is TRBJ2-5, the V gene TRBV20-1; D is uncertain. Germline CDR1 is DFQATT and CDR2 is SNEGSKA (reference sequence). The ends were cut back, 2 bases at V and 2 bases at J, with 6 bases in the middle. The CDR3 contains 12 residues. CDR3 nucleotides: TGCAGTGCTAGATACGGACAAGAGACCCAGTACTTC. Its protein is CSARYGQETQYF.

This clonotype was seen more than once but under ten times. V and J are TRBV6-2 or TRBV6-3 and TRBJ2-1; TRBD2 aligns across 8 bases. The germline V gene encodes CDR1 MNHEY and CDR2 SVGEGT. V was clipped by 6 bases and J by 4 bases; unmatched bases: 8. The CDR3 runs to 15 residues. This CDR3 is CASRPQLAEYNEQFF. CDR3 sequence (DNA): TGTGCCAGCAGGCCTCAACTAGCGGAATACAATGAGCAGTTCTTC.

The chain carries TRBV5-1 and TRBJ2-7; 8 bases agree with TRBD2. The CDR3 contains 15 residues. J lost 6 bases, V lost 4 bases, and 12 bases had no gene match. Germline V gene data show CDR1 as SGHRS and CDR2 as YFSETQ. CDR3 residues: CASSPPTSDLIEQYF. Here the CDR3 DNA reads TGCGCCAGCAGCCCGCCGACTAGCGATTTAATCGAGCAGTACTTC.

The CDR3 DNA reads as TGTGCCAGCAGCCCACCCGGACAGGGGAATTCACCCCTCCACTTT. Encoded protein: CASSPPGQGNSPLHF. The J gene is TRBJ1-6, the V gene TRBV7-2, with 9 bases that match TRBD1. This CDR3 contains 15 residues. The V and J ends lost 5 bases and 7 bases, in that order; junction bases with no gene match: 6. Per the germline V gene, CDR1 is SGHTA and CDR2 is FQGNSA.

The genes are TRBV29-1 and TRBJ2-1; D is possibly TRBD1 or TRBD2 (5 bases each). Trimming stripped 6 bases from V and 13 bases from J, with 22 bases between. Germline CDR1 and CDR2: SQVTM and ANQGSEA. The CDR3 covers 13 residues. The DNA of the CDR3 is TGCAGCGTGAGGGGCAGTCTTGGGGAGACCCAGTTCTTC. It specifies CSVRGSLGETQFF.

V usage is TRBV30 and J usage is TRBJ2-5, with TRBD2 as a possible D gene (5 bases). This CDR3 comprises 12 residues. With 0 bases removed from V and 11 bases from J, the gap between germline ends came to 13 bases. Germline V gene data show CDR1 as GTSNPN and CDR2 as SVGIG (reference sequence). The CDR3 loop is CAWSVRGWEQYF. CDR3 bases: TGTGCCTGGAGTGTACGCGGTTGGGAGCAGTACTTC.

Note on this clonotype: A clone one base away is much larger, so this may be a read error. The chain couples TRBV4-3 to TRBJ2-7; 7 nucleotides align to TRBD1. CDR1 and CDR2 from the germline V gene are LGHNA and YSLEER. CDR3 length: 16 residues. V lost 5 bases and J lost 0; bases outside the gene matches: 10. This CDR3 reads CASSETGSKTSYEQYF. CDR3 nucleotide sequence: TGCGCCAGCAGCGAGACAGGGAGCAAAACCTCCTACGAGCAGTACTTC.

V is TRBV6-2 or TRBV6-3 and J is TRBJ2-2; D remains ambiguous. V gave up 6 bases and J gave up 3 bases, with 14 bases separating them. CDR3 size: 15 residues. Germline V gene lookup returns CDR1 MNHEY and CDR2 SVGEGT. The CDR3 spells CASSRDGWDTGELFF. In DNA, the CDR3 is TGTGCCAGCAGCCGTGACGGTTGGGACACCGGGGAGCTGTTTTTT.

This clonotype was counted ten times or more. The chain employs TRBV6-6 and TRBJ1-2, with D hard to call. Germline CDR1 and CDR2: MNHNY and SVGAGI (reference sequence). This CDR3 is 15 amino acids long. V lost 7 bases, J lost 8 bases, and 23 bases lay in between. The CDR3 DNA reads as TGTGCCAGCAACGACGTCGGGTTTGGCTATCAGGGCTACACCTTC. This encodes CASNDVGFGYQGYTF.